A selection of T cell receptor beta chains follows, all from one sample in a study of graft-versus-host responses after intestinal transplantation. Antigen specificity for these receptors is unknown. Sequencing used immunoSEQ multiplex PCR; TCRdb keeps in-frame clones, though not all of them. The sample carries fewer than 120,000 clones, just under 95% recorded once. The sample consisted of unstimulated CD8+ T cells sorted from spleen or lymph node cells, taken before intestinal transplant. These receptors originate from a human donor who received an intestinal transplant. Each CDR3 is given with its conserved first and last residue. Each record gives: J gene, clone size, D gene, V gene, CDR3 DNA, CDR3 protein. D genes are given only for firm matches. Rows give clone size only sometimes, using once, few, many, or a class for an expanded clone.

j_gene: TRBJ2-7; abundance: NA; d_gene: NA; v_gene: TRBV6-1; CDR3nt: TGTGCCAGCAGTGAACCCTACGAGCAGTACTTC; CDR3aa: CASSEPYEQYF
j_gene: TRBJ2-3; abundance: NA; d_gene: NA; v_gene: TRBV5-6; CDR3nt: TGTGCCAGCAGCTTAGATCCTAGCACAGATACGCAGTATTTT; CDR3aa: CASSLDPSTDTQYF
j_gene: TRBJ1-4; abundance: NA; d_gene: NA; v_gene: TRBV27; CDR3nt: TGTGCCAGCAGTTTGACCGAAGATGAAAAACTGTTTTTT; CDR3aa: CASSLTEDEKLFF
j_gene: TRBJ2-7; abundance: NA; d_gene: NA; v_gene: TRBV29-1; CDR3nt: TGCAGCGTTGAGCTGAGTTCCGGGGTTCAGTACGAGCAGTACTTC; CDR3aa: CSVELSSGVQYEQYF
j_gene: TRBJ2-7; abundance: NA; d_gene: NA; v_gene: TRBV10-3; CDR3nt: TGTGCCATCAGTGAAATGGGGGGCGAGCAGTACTTC; CDR3aa: CAISEMGGEQYF
j_gene: TRBJ2-7; abundance: NA; d_gene: TRBD2; v_gene: TRBV11-2; CDR3nt: TGTGCCAGCAGCTTACGGGGACTATCAGACGAGCAGTACTTC; CDR3aa: CASSLRGLSDEQYF
j_gene: TRBJ1-2; abundance: few; d_gene: NA; v_gene: TRBV7-9; CDR3nt: TGTGCCAGCAGCTCGGGGACTAATGGCTACACCTTC; CDR3aa: CASSSGTNGYTF
j_gene: TRBJ1-5; abundance: NA; d_gene: TRBD1; v_gene: TRBV27; CDR3nt: TGTGCCAGCAGTTTAGGGCAGGGGGATAGCTATCAGCCCCAGCATTTT; CDR3aa: CASSLGQGDSYQPQHF
j_gene: TRBJ2-7; abundance: NA; d_gene: NA; v_gene: TRBV9; CDR3nt: TGTGCCAGCAGCGCCAGCGTCGCGGGGCTCGACGAGCAGTACTTC; CDR3aa: CASSASVAGLDEQYF
j_gene: TRBJ1-2; abundance: NA; d_gene: NA; v_gene: TRBV6-1; CDR3nt: TGTGCCAGCAGTGAAGGGGGCTATGGCTACACCTTC; CDR3aa: CASSEGGYGYTF
j_gene: TRBJ2-7; abundance: few; d_gene: NA; v_gene: TRBV5-1; CDR3nt: TGCGCCAGCAGCTTGGGTTACGAGCAGTACTTC; CDR3aa: CASSLGYEQYF
j_gene: TRBJ1-2; abundance: NA; d_gene: NA; v_gene: TRBV13; CDR3nt: TGTGCCAGCAGCCATATCGGTATGACAGTCGGCTACACCTTC; CDR3aa: CASSHIGMTVGYTF
j_gene: TRBJ2-2; abundance: NA; d_gene: NA; v_gene: TRBV6-5; CDR3nt: TGTGCCAGCAGTTACAAAACACCAACAGCTCCCGGGGAGCTGTTTTTT; CDR3aa: CASSYKTPTAPGELFF
j_gene: TRBJ1-1; abundance: NA; d_gene: NA; v_gene: TRBV27; CDR3nt: TGTGCCAGCAGACCGGGACTCCGATCCGATGAAGCTTTCTTT; CDR3aa: CASRPGLRSDEAFF
j_gene: TRBJ2-1; abundance: NA; d_gene: TRBD2; v_gene: TRBV29-1; CDR3nt: TGCAGCGTGGGGGGGGAAAGGAAGCAGTTCTTC; CDR3aa: CSVGGERKQFF
j_gene: TRBJ2-7; abundance: NA; d_gene: TRBD2; v_gene: TRBV9; CDR3nt: TGTGCCAGCAGCGTCCAAGCGGGACCCTCGATCTACGAGCAGTACTTC; CDR3aa: CASSVQAGPSIYEQYF
j_gene: TRBJ2-1; abundance: NA; d_gene: NA; v_gene: TRBV14; CDR3nt: TGTGCCAGCAGCCAAGAGTCGGGGGAAGGCAATGAGCAGTTCTTC; CDR3aa: CASSQESGEGNEQFF
j_gene: TRBJ2-2; abundance: NA; d_gene: NA; v_gene: TRBV11-3; CDR3nt: TGTGCCAGCAGCCCACGAGGAGTGGACGGGGAGCTGTTTTTT; CDR3aa: CASSPRGVDGELFF